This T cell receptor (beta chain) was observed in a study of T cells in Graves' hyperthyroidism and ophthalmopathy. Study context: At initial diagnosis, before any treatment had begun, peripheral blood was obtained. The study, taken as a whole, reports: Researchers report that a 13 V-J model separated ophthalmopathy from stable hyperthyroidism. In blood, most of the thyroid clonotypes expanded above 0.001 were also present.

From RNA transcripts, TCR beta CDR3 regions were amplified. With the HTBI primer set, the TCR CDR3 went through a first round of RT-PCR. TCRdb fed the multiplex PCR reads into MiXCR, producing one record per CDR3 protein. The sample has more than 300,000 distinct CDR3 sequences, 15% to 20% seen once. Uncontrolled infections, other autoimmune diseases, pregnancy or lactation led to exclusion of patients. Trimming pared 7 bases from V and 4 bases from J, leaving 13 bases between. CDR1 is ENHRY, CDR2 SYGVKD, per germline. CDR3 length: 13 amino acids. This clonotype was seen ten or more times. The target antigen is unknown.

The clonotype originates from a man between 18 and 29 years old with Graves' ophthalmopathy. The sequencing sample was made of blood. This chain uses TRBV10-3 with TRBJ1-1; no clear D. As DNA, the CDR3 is TGTGCCATCAAAGCCGGGGTCGGCACTGAAGCTTTCTTT. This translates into CAIKAGVGTEAFF.